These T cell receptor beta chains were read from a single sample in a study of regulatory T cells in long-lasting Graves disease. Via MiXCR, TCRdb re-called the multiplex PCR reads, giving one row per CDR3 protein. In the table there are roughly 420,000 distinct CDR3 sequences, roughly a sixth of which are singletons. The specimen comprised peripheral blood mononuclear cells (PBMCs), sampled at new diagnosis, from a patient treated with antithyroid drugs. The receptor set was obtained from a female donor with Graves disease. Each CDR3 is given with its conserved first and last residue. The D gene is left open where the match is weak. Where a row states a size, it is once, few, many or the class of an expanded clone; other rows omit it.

DNA: TGTGCCAGCAGTAAATGGGGGCAGGATTACGAGCAGTACTTC
CDR3: CASSKWGQDYEQYF
size: many
D: NA
V: TRBV6-1
J: TRBJ2-7

DNA: TGTGCCACCAGTCTCCCCTGGACGGGGGATCGGGGCACCGGGGAGCTGTTTTTT
CDR3: CATSLPWTGDRGTGELFF
size: many
D: NA
V: TRBV24-1
J: TRBJ2-2

DNA: TGCGCCAGCGGTACGACAGGGGGTTCCTACGAGCAGTACTTC
CDR3: CASGTTGGSYEQYF
size: NA
D: TRBD1
V: TRBV5-1
J: TRBJ2-7

DNA: TGTGCCAGCAGGTACCGGGACAGGCCCACAGAACTGTTTTTT
CDR3: CASRYRDRPTELFF
size: many
D: TRBD1
V: TRBV6-5
J: TRBJ1-4

DNA: TGTGCCAGCAGCCTCGGGGAAACCGGGGAGCTGTTTTTT
CDR3: CASSLGETGELFF
size: NA
D: NA
V: TRBV27
J: TRBJ2-2

DNA: TGCAGTGCCACCGAGGGCGGGGATCAAGAGACCCAGTACTTC
CDR3: CSATEGGDQETQYF
size: many
D: NA
V: TRBV20-1
J: TRBJ2-5

DNA: TGTGCCAGCAGCCCCGGGACGTATAAAGGGACGCAGTATTTT
CDR3: CASSPGTYKGTQYF
size: NA
D: NA
V: TRBV7-2
J: TRBJ2-3

DNA: TGTGCCAGCTCCGACGGCCCGGGCTCTGGCTACACCTTC
CDR3: CASSDGPGSGYTF
size: many
D: NA
V: TRBV2
J: TRBJ1-2

DNA: TGTGCCAGCAGTGCCCCAGGGGGGACTGAAGCTTTCTTT
CDR3: CASSAPGGTEAFF
size: many
D: TRBD1
V: TRBV6-2/TRBV6-3
J: TRBJ1-1

DNA: TGTGCCAGCAGCCCCAGGCAGGGTAGCGCAGAGACCCAGTACTTC
CDR3: CASSPRQGSAETQYF
size: many
D: NA
V: TRBV7-2
J: TRBJ2-5

DNA: TGTGCCAGCAGCTTTTCGTCTACTAGCTCCTACAATGAGCAGTTCTTC
CDR3: CASSFSSTSSYNEQFF
size: many
D: NA
V: TRBV7-2
J: TRBJ2-1

DNA: TGTGCCACTTCGCCGGGGCGCGGGGGGGCCAGGGAGACCCAGTACTTC
CDR3: CATSPGRGGARETQYF
size: many
D: TRBD2
V: TRBV6-1
J: TRBJ2-5

DNA: TGTGCCAGCAGCTTGACCTTCTCCTACGAGCAGTACTTC
CDR3: CASSLTFSYEQYF
size: NA
D: NA
V: TRBV7-9
J: TRBJ2-7

DNA: TGTGCCAGCAGGATACGACAGGGGGATAATTCACCCCTCCACTTT
CDR3: CASRIRQGDNSPLHF
size: NA
D: TRBD1
V: TRBV2
J: TRBJ1-6

DNA: TGTGCCACCAGCAGAACCGACAGGGATACAAATTCACCCCTCCACTTT
CDR3: CATSRTDRDTNSPLHF
size: NA
D: TRBD1
V: TRBV15
J: TRBJ1-6

DNA: TGTGCCACCAGCAGAGCCCCGACAGAGACCTACGAGCAGTACTTC
CDR3: CATSRAPTETYEQYF
size: many
D: NA
V: TRBV15
J: TRBJ2-7

DNA: TGTGCCAGCAGTCCGGCCTTAGGGTCATACGAGCAGTACTTC
CDR3: CASSPALGSYEQYF
size: many
D: NA
V: TRBV12-3/TRBV12-4
J: TRBJ2-7

DNA: TGTACCAGCAGTTGGGGACTGGAAACGGCCAAAAACATTCAGTACTTC
CDR3: CTSSWGLETAKNIQYF
size: NA
D: NA
V: TRBV27
J: TRBJ2-4

DNA: TGCGCCAGCAGCGACTCGACTAGCTCAGGAACCGGGGAGCTGTTTTTT
CDR3: CASSDSTSSGTGELFF
size: few
D: TRBD2
V: TRBV5-1
J: TRBJ2-2

DNA: TGTGCTAGTGCCACGGGGGGGGGCACTGAAGCTTTCTTT
CDR3: CASATGGGTEAFF
size: NA
D: NA
V: TRBV12-5
J: TRBJ1-1

DNA: TGTGCCAGCAGTGATTATGTCTACAATGAGCAGTTCTTC
CDR3: CASSDYVYNEQFF
size: many
D: NA
V: TRBV6-2/TRBV6-3
J: TRBJ2-1

DNA: TGTGCCAGCAGTCCCGCCCCGGGCACCTACAATGAGCAGTTCTTC
CDR3: CASSPAPGTYNEQFF
size: many
D: NA
V: TRBV28
J: TRBJ2-1

DNA: TGTGCCAGCAACCAAGCCGGGGGGCAAGAGACCCAGTACTTC
CDR3: CASNQAGGQETQYF
size: many
D: TRBD2
V: TRBV3-1
J: TRBJ2-5

DNA: TGTGCCAGCAGCTTACGGGGACAGGGCCCCCATTCACCCCTCCACTTT
CDR3: CASSLRGQGPHSPLHF
size: NA
D: TRBD1
V: TRBV7-6
J: TRBJ1-6

DNA: TGCAGTGCCACCGAGAACAATGAGCAGTTCTTC
CDR3: CSATENNEQFF
size: many
D: NA
V: TRBV20-1
J: TRBJ2-1

DNA: TGTGCCTGGAGTGGAGAGAGCTCCTACGAGCAGTACTTC
CDR3: CAWSGESSYEQYF
size: many
D: NA
V: TRBV30
J: TRBJ2-7

DNA: TGTGCCAGCAGCGGGACCGGGACAGGTACAATGGAGCAGTTCTTC
CDR3: CASSGTGTGTMEQFF
size: many
D: TRBD1
V: TRBV9
J: TRBJ2-1

DNA: TGTGCCAGCAGTGGGATAGGACAGCAAGAGACCCAGTACTTC
CDR3: CASSGIGQQETQYF
size: many
D: NA
V: TRBV27
J: TRBJ2-5

DNA: TGTGCCAGCAGTTCAGGCGATCTACAAGAGACCCAGTACTTC
CDR3: CASSSGDLQETQYF
size: many
D: NA
V: TRBV12-3/TRBV12-4
J: TRBJ2-5

DNA: TGCAGCGTTGAAGATAGAACTAGCGGGAGGGGTCAGTTCTTC
CDR3: CSVEDRTSGRGQFF
size: many
D: TRBD2
V: TRBV29-1
J: TRBJ2-1

DNA: TGCAGTGCTCCTCCCCCGCCAGGGACGAGAAAGGGTTTTTACTACGAGCAGTACTTC
CDR3: CSAPPPPGTRKGFYYEQYF
size: many
D: NA
V: TRBV20-1
J: TRBJ2-7

DNA: TGCGCCAGCAGCCAAGGAGCGGCTAGCGGGAGTCCTAAATACAATGAGCAGTTCTTC
CDR3: CASSQGAASGSPKYNEQFF
size: few
D: TRBD2
V: TRBV4-1
J: TRBJ2-1

DNA: TGTGCCACCAGCAGAGATACGGCGATTGAGGCTTTCTTT
CDR3: CATSRDTAIEAFF
size: many
D: NA
V: TRBV15
J: TRBJ1-1

DNA: TGTGCCAGCAGCTTAGATTCTAGAGTTGATACGCAGTATTTT
CDR3: CASSLDSRVDTQYF
size: few
D: NA
V: TRBV7-2
J: TRBJ2-3

DNA: TGTGCCAGCAGTCCCGCGGACAGCGACCGCCAAGAGACCCAGTACTTC
CDR3: CASSPADSDRQETQYF
size: NA
D: NA
V: TRBV28
J: TRBJ2-5

DNA: TGTGCCAGCAGCGCCGGGGGACATCAAGAGACCCAGTACTTC
CDR3: CASSAGGHQETQYF
size: NA
D: NA
V: TRBV11-1
J: TRBJ2-5

DNA: TGTGCCAGCAGCCCACCGGTCGGCATCTATGGCTACACCTTC
CDR3: CASSPPVGIYGYTF
size: NA
D: NA
V: TRBV7-9
J: TRBJ1-2

DNA: TGTGCCAGCAGTTTAGGACAAGCTGACTATGGCTACACCTTC
CDR3: CASSLGQADYGYTF
size: few
D: NA
V: TRBV12-3/TRBV12-4
J: TRBJ1-2

DNA: TGCAGTGCTAGAGAGTCGGGACGTATGAACACCGGGGAGCTGTTTTTT
CDR3: CSARESGRMNTGELFF
size: NA
D: NA
V: TRBV20-1
J: TRBJ2-2

DNA: TGCAGCGTTGAAGATTCAGCCCAGGACAGCTCCTACGAGCAGTACTTC
CDR3: CSVEDSAQDSSYEQYF
size: many
D: NA
V: TRBV29-1
J: TRBJ2-7

DNA: TGTGCCACCAGCGGTGAGAGACAGGGGCTTTCCTATGGCTACACCTTC
CDR3: CATSGERQGLSYGYTF
size: many
D: TRBD1
V: TRBV15
J: TRBJ1-2

DNA: TGTGCCAGCAGCCCTAGCGGGAGGTCAAACCATTCTAACTACGAGCAGTACTTC
CDR3: CASSPSGRSNHSNYEQYF
size: many
D: TRBD2
V: TRBV9
J: TRBJ2-7

DNA: TGCGCCAGCAGTGAGTCTGAGGGACTAGTTGGGACCCAGTACTTC
CDR3: CASSESEGLVGTQYF
size: few
D: TRBD2
V: TRBV10-1
J: TRBJ2-5

DNA: TGTGCCAGCTCACCCTCGGGAGGAAACACCATATATTTT
CDR3: CASSPSGGNTIYF
size: many
D: NA
V: TRBV18
J: TRBJ1-3

DNA: TGCGCCAGCAGCCAAGCGCATGACAATCAGCCCCAGCATTTT
CDR3: CASSQAHDNQPQHF
size: many
D: NA
V: TRBV4-1
J: TRBJ1-5

DNA: TGCAGTGCTAGAGATGGGACTGTAATAGAGACCCAGTACTTC
CDR3: CSARDGTVIETQYF
size: once
D: NA
V: TRBV20-1
J: TRBJ2-5

DNA: TGTGCCAGCAGCGCCCCGGCAGGCCCCATGAACACTGAAGCTTTCTTT
CDR3: CASSAPAGPMNTEAFF
size: many
D: NA
V: TRBV12-3/TRBV12-4
J: TRBJ1-1

DNA: TGTGCCAGCAGCTCAGGGGCGGGAGATCAGCCCCAGCATTTT
CDR3: CASSSGAGDQPQHF
size: many
D: NA
V: TRBV5-4
J: TRBJ1-5